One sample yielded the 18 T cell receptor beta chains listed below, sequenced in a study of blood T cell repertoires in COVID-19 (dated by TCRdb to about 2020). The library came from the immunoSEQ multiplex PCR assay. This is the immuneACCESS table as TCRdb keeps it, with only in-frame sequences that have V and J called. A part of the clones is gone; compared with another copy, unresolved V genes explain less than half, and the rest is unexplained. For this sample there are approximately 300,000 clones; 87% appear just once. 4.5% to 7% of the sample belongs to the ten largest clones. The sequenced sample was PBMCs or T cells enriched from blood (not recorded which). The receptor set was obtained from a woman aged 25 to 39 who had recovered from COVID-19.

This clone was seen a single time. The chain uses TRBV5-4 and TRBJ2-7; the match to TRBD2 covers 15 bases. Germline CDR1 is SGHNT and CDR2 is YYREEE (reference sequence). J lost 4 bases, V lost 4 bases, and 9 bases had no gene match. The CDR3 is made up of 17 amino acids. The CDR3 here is CASSQGLAGGASYEQYF. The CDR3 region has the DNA TGTGCCAGCAGCCAGGGACTAGCGGGGGGCGCTTCTTACGAGCAGTACTTC.

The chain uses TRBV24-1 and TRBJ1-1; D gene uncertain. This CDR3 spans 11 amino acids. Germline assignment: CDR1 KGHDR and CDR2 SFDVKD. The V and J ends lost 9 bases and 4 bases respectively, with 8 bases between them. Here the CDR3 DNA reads TGTGCCACCGGCCAGGCCACTGAAGCTTTCTTT. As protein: CATGQATEAFF.

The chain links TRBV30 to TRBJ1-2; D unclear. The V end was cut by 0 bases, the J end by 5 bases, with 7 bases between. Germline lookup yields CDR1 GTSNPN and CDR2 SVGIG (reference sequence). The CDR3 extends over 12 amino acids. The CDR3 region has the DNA TGTGCCTGGAGTGTAATAGATTATGGCTACACCTTC. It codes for CAWSVIDYGYTF.

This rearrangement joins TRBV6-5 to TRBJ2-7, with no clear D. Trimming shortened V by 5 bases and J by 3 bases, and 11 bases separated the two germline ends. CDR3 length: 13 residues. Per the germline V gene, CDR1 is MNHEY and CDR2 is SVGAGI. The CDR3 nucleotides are TGTGCCAGCAGTCCTGTCGCGGTCTACGAGCAGTACTTC. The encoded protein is CASSPVAVYEQYF.

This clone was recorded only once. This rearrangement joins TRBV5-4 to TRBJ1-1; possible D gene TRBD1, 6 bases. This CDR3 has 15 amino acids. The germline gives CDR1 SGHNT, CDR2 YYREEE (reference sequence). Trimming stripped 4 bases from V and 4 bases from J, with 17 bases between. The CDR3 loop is CASSPQGSRGTEAFF. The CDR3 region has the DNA TGTGCCAGCAGCCCGCAAGGTTCCAGGGGCACTGAAGCTTTCTTT.

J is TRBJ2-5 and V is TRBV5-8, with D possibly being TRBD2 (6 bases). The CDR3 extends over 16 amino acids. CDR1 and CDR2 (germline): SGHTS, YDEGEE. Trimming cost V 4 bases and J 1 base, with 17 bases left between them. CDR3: CASSPGAGSPQETQYF. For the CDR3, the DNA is TGTGCCAGCAGCCCGGGAGCTGGGAGTCCCCAAGAGACCCAGTACTTC. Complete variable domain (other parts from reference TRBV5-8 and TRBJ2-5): EAGVTQSPTHLIKTRGQQATLRCSPISGHTSVYWYQQALGLGLQFLLWYDEGEERNRGNFPPRFSGRQFPNYSSELNVNALELEDSALYLCASSPGAGSPQETQYFGPGTRLLVL.

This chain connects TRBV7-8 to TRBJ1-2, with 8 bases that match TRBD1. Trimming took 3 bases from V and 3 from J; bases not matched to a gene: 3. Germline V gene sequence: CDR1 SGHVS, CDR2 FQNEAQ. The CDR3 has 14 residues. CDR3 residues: CASSLQGQDYGYTF. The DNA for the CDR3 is TGTGCCAGCAGCTTGCAGGGACAGGACTATGGCTACACCTTC.

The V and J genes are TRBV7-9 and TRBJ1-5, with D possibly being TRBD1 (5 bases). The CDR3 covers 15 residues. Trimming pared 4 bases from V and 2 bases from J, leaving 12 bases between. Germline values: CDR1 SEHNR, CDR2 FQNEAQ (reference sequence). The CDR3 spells CASSSGLEGNQPQHF. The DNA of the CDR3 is TGTGCCAGCAGCTCGGGACTCGAGGGCAATCAGCCCCAGCATTTT.

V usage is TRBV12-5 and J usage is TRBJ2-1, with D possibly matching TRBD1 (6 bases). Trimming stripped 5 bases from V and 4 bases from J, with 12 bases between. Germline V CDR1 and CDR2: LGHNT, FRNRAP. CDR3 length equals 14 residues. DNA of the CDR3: TGTGCTAGTGGTCCGGACAGCCAATACAATGAGCAGTTCTTC. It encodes CASGPDSQYNEQFF.

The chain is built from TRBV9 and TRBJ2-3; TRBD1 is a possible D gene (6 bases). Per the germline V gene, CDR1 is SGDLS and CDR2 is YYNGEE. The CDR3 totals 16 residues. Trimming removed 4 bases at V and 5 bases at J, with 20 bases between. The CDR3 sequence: CASSLGEGVLGDTQYF. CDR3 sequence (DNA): TGTGCCAGCAGCCTGGGAGAGGGGGTCCTCGGAGATACGCAGTATTTT.

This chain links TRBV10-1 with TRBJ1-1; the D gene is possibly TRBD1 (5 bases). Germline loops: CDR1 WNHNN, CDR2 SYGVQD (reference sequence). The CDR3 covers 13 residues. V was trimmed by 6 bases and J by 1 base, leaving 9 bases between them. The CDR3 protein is CASSLDTNTEAFF. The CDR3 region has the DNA TGCGCCAGCAGCCTGGACACGAACACTGAAGCTTTCTTT.

The CDR3, as DNA: TGTGCCAGCAGCCAGGAGACAGGAGGTAATCAGCCCCAGCATTTT. Its protein is CASSQETGGNQPQHF. This chain joins TRBV4-2 and TRBJ1-5; weak D call: TRBD1 (6 bases). The CDR3 consists of 15 residues. Trimming removed 3 bases at V and 4 bases at J, with 13 bases between. Germline V gene data show CDR1 as LGHNA and CDR2 as YNFKEQ.

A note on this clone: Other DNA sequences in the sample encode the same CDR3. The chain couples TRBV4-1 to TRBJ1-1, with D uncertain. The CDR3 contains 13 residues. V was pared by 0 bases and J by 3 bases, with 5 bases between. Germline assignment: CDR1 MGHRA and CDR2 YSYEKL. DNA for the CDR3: TGCGCCAGCAGCCAAGATCGTGACACTGAAGCTTTCTTT. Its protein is CASSQDRDTEAFF.

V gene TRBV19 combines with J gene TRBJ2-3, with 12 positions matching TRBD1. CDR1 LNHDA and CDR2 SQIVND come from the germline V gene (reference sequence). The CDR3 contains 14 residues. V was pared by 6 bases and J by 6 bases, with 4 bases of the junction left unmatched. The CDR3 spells CASRLGQGADTQYF. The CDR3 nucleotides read TGTGCCAGTAGACTGGGACAGGGGGCTGATACGCAGTATTTT.

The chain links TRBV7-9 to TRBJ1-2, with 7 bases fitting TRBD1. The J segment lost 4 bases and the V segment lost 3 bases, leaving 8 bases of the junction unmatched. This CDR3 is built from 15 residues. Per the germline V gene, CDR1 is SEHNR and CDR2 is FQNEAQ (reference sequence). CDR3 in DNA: TGTGCCAGCAGCTTTGGACAGGCGCTTATCTATGGCTACACCTTC. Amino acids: CASSFGQALIYGYTF.

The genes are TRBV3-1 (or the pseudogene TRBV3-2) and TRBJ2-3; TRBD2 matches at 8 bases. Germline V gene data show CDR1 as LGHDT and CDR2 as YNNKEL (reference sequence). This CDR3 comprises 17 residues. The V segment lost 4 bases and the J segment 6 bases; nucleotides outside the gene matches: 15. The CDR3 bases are TGTGCCAGCAGCCCCCGGGTAGCGGGGTCCTCTCCGGATACGCAGTATTTT. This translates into CASSPRVAGSSPDTQYF.

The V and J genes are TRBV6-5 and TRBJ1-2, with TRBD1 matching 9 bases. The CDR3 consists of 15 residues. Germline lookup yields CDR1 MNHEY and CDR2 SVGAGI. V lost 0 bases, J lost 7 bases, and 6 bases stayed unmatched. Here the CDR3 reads CASSYSLQGAGGYTF. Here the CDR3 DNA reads TGTGCCAGCAGTTACTCTTTACAGGGGGCAGGTGGCTACACCTTC.

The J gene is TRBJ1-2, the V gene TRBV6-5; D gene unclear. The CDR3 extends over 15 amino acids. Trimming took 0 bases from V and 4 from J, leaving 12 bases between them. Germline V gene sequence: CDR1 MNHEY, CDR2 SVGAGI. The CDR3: CASSYSSGYPYGYTF. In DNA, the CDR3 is TGTGCCAGCAGTTACTCGAGCGGGTACCCCTATGGCTACACCTTC.